A selection of T cell receptor beta chains follows, all from one sample in a study of TIL therapy for anti-PD-1-resistant metastatic lung cancer. Here immunoSEQ multiplex PCR was the method, and the copy in TCRdb shows in-frame clones only, minus some. Of 55,000 to 65,000 clones listed, around 68% are singletons. The sample here was blood, taken at baseline. The receptors here all came from a person aged 25-79 years with non-small cell lung cancer. CDR3s include the opening cysteine and the closing phenylalanine or tryptophan. Each record gives: V gene, D gene, J gene, clone size, CDR3 DNA, CDR3 protein. The D gene is left open where the match is weak. A row's size may be missing; if present it is once, few, many or a size class.

v_gene: TRBV5-4
d_gene: TRBD2
j_gene: TRBJ2-7
abundance: .
CDR3nt: TGTGCCAGCAGCTTGAGACTAGCGGGAGCTATGGCCTACGAGCAGTACTTC
CDR3aa: CASSLRLAGAMAYEQYF

v_gene: TRBV4-1
d_gene: TRBD1
j_gene: TRBJ2-7
abundance: .
CDR3nt: TGCGCCAGCAGCCAAGGGACAGGGAAAGGGTCCTACGAGCAGTACTTC
CDR3aa: CASSQGTGKGSYEQYF

v_gene: TRBV5-1
d_gene: .
j_gene: TRBJ2-1
abundance: .
CDR3nt: TGCGCCAGCGCCCTCCTTTTGGGCGATGAGCAGTTCTTC
CDR3aa: CASALLLGDEQFF

v_gene: TRBV1
d_gene: .
j_gene: TRBJ1-3
abundance: .
CDR3nt: TGCACCAGCAGCCGGAGCAGGGCCTTCCTGGACTGGATAGGAAACACCATATATTTT
CDR3aa: CTSSRSRAFLDWIGNTIYF

v_gene: TRBV5-1
d_gene: .
j_gene: TRBJ1-1
abundance: .
CDR3nt: TGCGCCAGCGGTTATAAGGATTACACTGAAGCTTTCTTT
CDR3aa: CASGYKDYTEAFF

v_gene: TRBV11-2
d_gene: .
j_gene: TRBJ2-2
abundance: .
CDR3nt: TGTGCCAGCAGCTTTAGGGTTAACACCGGGGAGCTGTTTTTT
CDR3aa: CASSFRVNTGELFF

v_gene: TRBV9
d_gene: TRBD1
j_gene: TRBJ1-2
abundance: .
CDR3nt: TGTGCCAGCAGCGTAGACCCAGGGGGCGCGTCTCGGGGCTACACCTTC
CDR3aa: CASSVDPGGASRGYTF

v_gene: TRBV5-1
d_gene: .
j_gene: TRBJ2-1
abundance: .
CDR3nt: TGCGCCAGCAGCACCGGGAGTTACAATGAGCAGTTCTTC
CDR3aa: CASSTGSYNEQFF

v_gene: TRBV9
d_gene: .
j_gene: TRBJ1-2
abundance: once
CDR3nt: TGTGCCAGCAGCTGGGACTCAAACTATGGCTACACCTTC
CDR3aa: CASSWDSNYGYTF

v_gene: TRBV14
d_gene: TRBD1
j_gene: TRBJ1-6
abundance: .
CDR3nt: TGTGCCAGCAAGCGGACAGGGGGCGCGAATAATTCACCCCTCCACTTT
CDR3aa: CASKRTGGANNSPLHF

v_gene: TRBV7-2
d_gene: .
j_gene: TRBJ1-2
abundance: .
CDR3nt: TGTGCTAGCCGAAGAGACAGAGGCTATGGCTACACCTTC
CDR3aa: CASRRDRGYGYTF

v_gene: TRBV6-5
d_gene: .
j_gene: TRBJ2-1
abundance: .
CDR3nt: TGTGCCAGCAGTTACACGGGGGGCTCCGGGAGCGATGAGCAGTTCTTC
CDR3aa: CASSYTGGSGSDEQFF

v_gene: TRBV9
d_gene: TRBD2
j_gene: TRBJ2-1
abundance: .
CDR3nt: TGTGCCAGCAGCACGGGACTAGCGCTTGAGCAGTTCTTC
CDR3aa: CASSTGLALEQFF

v_gene: TRBV15
d_gene: .
j_gene: TRBJ1-5
abundance: few
CDR3nt: TGTGCCACCAGCAGGCTTGATCAGCCCCAGCATTTT
CDR3aa: CATSRLDQPQHF

v_gene: TRBV5-1
d_gene: .
j_gene: TRBJ2-5
abundance: .
CDR3nt: TGCGCCAGCAGCGCCCAAGTGGGGGGCCAAGAGACCCAGTACTTC
CDR3aa: CASSAQVGGQETQYF

v_gene: TRBV6-1
d_gene: TRBD1
j_gene: TRBJ1-1
abundance: .
CDR3nt: TGTGCCAGCAGTGAAGCGGGGGGTTGGACAGGGGGCACTGAAGCTTTCTTT
CDR3aa: CASSEAGGWTGGTEAFF

v_gene: TRBV10-3
d_gene: TRBD1
j_gene: TRBJ1-2
abundance: once
CDR3nt: TGTGCCATCAGTGACCGCTCGGACAGGGAAAACTATGGCTACACCTTC
CDR3aa: CAISDRSDRENYGYTF

v_gene: TRBV30
d_gene: .
j_gene: TRBJ1-4
abundance: few
CDR3nt: TGTGCCTGGAGCGGGGGGGCTTGGGAAAAACTGTTTTTT
CDR3aa: CAWSGGAWEKLFF

v_gene: TRBV2
d_gene: .
j_gene: TRBJ2-5
abundance: .
CDR3nt: TGTGCCAGCACGTACCAAGAGACCCAGTACTTC
CDR3aa: CASTYQETQYF

v_gene: TRBV9
d_gene: .
j_gene: TRBJ2-5
abundance: few
CDR3nt: TGTGCCAGCAGCGTAGATCGTGGATATGAGACCCAGTACTTC
CDR3aa: CASSVDRGYETQYF

v_gene: TRBV5-6
d_gene: TRBD1
j_gene: TRBJ2-3
abundance: once
CDR3nt: TGTGCCAGCAGCTACAGGGGTGGGTTCGCAGATACGCAGTATTTT
CDR3aa: CASSYRGGFADTQYF

v_gene: TRBV5-1
d_gene: TRBD1
j_gene: TRBJ2-5
abundance: once
CDR3nt: TGCGCCAGCAGCTGGTGGACAGGGGGCGGTGAGACCCAGTACTTC
CDR3aa: CASSWWTGGGETQYF

v_gene: TRBV18
d_gene: TRBD2
j_gene: TRBJ2-7
abundance: few
CDR3nt: TGTGCCAGCTCACGGACTAGCGGGGGCTACGAGCAGTACTTC
CDR3aa: CASSRTSGGYEQYF

v_gene: TRBV4-1
d_gene: TRBD2
j_gene: TRBJ2-1
abundance: .
CDR3nt: TGCGCCAGCAGCCGATCACGACTTAGACTAGCGGGAGGGCCGGTAAGCCACAATGAGCAGTTCTTC
CDR3aa: CASSRSRLRLAGGPVSHNEQFF

v_gene: TRBV2
d_gene: .
j_gene: TRBJ1-2
abundance: .
CDR3nt: TGTGCCAGCATCGAGGGGACGGCTAACTATGGCTACACCTTC
CDR3aa: CASIEGTANYGYTF

v_gene: TRBV9
d_gene: .
j_gene: TRBJ2-5
abundance: few
CDR3nt: TGTGCCAGCAGTCCCGGAGGGACTCAAGAGACCCAGTACTTC
CDR3aa: CASSPGGTQETQYF

v_gene: TRBV7-3
d_gene: .
j_gene: TRBJ2-5
abundance: .
CDR3nt: TGTGCCAGCAGCTCGGACGGCCCGGGGGAGACCCAGTACTTC
CDR3aa: CASSSDGPGETQYF

v_gene: TRBV5-1
d_gene: TRBD2
j_gene: TRBJ2-3
abundance: .
CDR3nt: TGCGCCAGCAGCGTTATAGCGGGAGGGCCTTATCCGGATACGCAGTATTTT
CDR3aa: CASSVIAGGPYPDTQYF

v_gene: TRBV13
d_gene: TRBD2
j_gene: TRBJ2-5
abundance: .
CDR3nt: TGTGCCAGCACCCCCGGGGGGGGGCACGAGACCCAGTACTTC
CDR3aa: CASTPGGGHETQYF

v_gene: TRBV30
d_gene: TRBD2
j_gene: TRBJ2-2
abundance: .
CDR3nt: TGTGCTTTAGCGGGAGGAGCGAACACCGGGGAGCTGTTTTTT
CDR3aa: CALAGGANTGELFF

v_gene: TRBV7-9
d_gene: .
j_gene: TRBJ2-7
abundance: .
CDR3nt: TGTGCCAGCAGCTTAAAGGACGGTACCTACGAGCAGTACTTC
CDR3aa: CASSLKDGTYEQYF

v_gene: TRBV19
d_gene: .
j_gene: TRBJ2-1
abundance: once
CDR3nt: TGTGCCAGTAGTATTGGGGGGTCCTACAATGAGCAGTTCTTC
CDR3aa: CASSIGGSYNEQFF

v_gene: TRBV28
d_gene: .
j_gene: TRBJ2-1
abundance: .
CDR3nt: TGTGCCAGCAGTTCCGCGGGTTCGGGGCATAATGAGCAGTTCTTC
CDR3aa: CASSSAGSGHNEQFF

v_gene: TRBV5-1
d_gene: .
j_gene: TRBJ1-1
abundance: .
CDR3nt: TGCGCCAGCAGCCTTCTAGGGAGGGGGACTGAAGCTTTCTTT
CDR3aa: CASSLLGRGTEAFF

v_gene: TRBV9
d_gene: .
j_gene: TRBJ2-1
abundance: .
CDR3nt: TGTGCCAGCAGCGTAGGGGGGACCTACAATGAGCAGTTCTTC
CDR3aa: CASSVGGTYNEQFF

v_gene: TRBV7-3
d_gene: TRBD2
j_gene: TRBJ2-1
abundance: few
CDR3nt: TGTGCCAGCAGCTTAATGACTAGCGGGAGGGATGAGCAGTTCTTC
CDR3aa: CASSLMTSGRDEQFF

v_gene: TRBV29-1
d_gene: .
j_gene: TRBJ2-7
abundance: .
CDR3nt: TGCAGCGTTCTGGGACAAACCCTCGAGCAGTACTTC
CDR3aa: CSVLGQTLEQYF

v_gene: TRBV5-1
d_gene: .
j_gene: TRBJ2-1
abundance: .
CDR3nt: TGCGCCAGCAGCTTGGGGACAGCTAACAATGAGCAGTTCTTC
CDR3aa: CASSLGTANNEQFF

v_gene: TRBV5-1
d_gene: TRBD1
j_gene: TRBJ1-4
abundance: .
CDR3nt: TGCGCCAGCAGCTTGACAGGGACAGACAATGAAAAACTGTTTTTT
CDR3aa: CASSLTGTDNEKLFF

v_gene: TRBV19
d_gene: .
j_gene: TRBJ1-4
abundance: once
CDR3nt: TGTGCCAGTACAGACAGCCCAACTAATGAAAAACTGTTTTTT
CDR3aa: CASTDSPTNEKLFF

v_gene: TRBV5-1
d_gene: .
j_gene: TRBJ2-1
abundance: .
CDR3nt: TGCGCCAGCGGAAAGGGAGACCCTGATGATGAGCAGTTCTTC
CDR3aa: CASGKGDPDDEQFF

v_gene: TRBV6-5
d_gene: TRBD1
j_gene: TRBJ1-6
abundance: .
CDR3nt: TGTGCCAGCAGTTATGACAGGGCGGGTAATTCACCCCTCCACTTT
CDR3aa: CASSYDRAGNSPLHF

v_gene: TRBV5-1
d_gene: .
j_gene: TRBJ2-5
abundance: .
CDR3nt: TGCGCCAGCAGCTTCACCGTAAGCCAAGAGACCCAGTACTTC
CDR3aa: CASSFTVSQETQYF

v_gene: TRBV7-2
d_gene: .
j_gene: TRBJ1-2
abundance: .
CDR3nt: TGTGCCAGCACCGCCAGGAGGATGGGGGGCTACACCTTC
CDR3aa: CASTARRMGGYTF

v_gene: TRBV28
d_gene: .
j_gene: TRBJ2-7
abundance: .
CDR3nt: TGTGCCAGCAGGTCTGTTCGGTCACGGTACGAGCAGTACTTC
CDR3aa: CASRSVRSRYEQYF

v_gene: TRBV6-5
d_gene: TRBD1
j_gene: TRBJ2-7
abundance: once
CDR3nt: TGTGCCAGCAGTGAGCAGGGGGCCTACTACGAGCAGTACTTC
CDR3aa: CASSEQGAYYEQYF

v_gene: TRBV2
d_gene: .
j_gene: TRBJ1-2
abundance: .
CDR3nt: TGTGCCAGCAGTGACGTCCGGGGGTCTGGCTACACCTTC
CDR3aa: CASSDVRGSGYTF

v_gene: TRBV15
d_gene: .
j_gene: TRBJ1-5
abundance: .
CDR3nt: TGTGCCACCAGCAGAGAGAGTCAGCCCCAGCATTTT
CDR3aa: CATSRESQPQHF

v_gene: TRBV6-1
d_gene: .
j_gene: TRBJ2-7
abundance: once
CDR3nt: TGTGCCAGCAGTGAACATGGTAGGGAATACGAGCAGTACTTC
CDR3aa: CASSEHGREYEQYF

v_gene: TRBV27
d_gene: TRBD1
j_gene: TRBJ1-5
abundance: .
CDR3nt: TGTGCCAGCAGTTTATCCTGGGACAGGGGCAATCAGCCCCAGCATTTT
CDR3aa: CASSLSWDRGNQPQHF

v_gene: TRBV6-6
d_gene: .
j_gene: TRBJ2-1
abundance: .
CDR3nt: TGTGCCAGCAGTCTATCACGGGACCGGGAGTTCTTC
CDR3aa: CASSLSRDREFF

v_gene: TRBV19
d_gene: TRBD2
j_gene: TRBJ2-7
abundance: .
CDR3nt: TGTGCCAGTAGTTTGTCTAGCGGGGGCTACTACGAGCAGTACTTC
CDR3aa: CASSLSSGGYYEQYF

v_gene: TRBV4-1
d_gene: TRBD1
j_gene: TRBJ1-4
abundance: .
CDR3nt: TGCGCCAGCAGCCCCGAAGGGACAGGGGATGAAAAACTGTTTTTT
CDR3aa: CASSPEGTGDEKLFF

v_gene: TRBV30
d_gene: .
j_gene: TRBJ2-7
abundance: .
CDR3nt: TGTGCCTGGAGTGTACAAGATCATCGGGAGCAGTACTTC
CDR3aa: CAWSVQDHREQYF

v_gene: TRBV6-5
d_gene: .
j_gene: TRBJ1-2
abundance: once
CDR3nt: TGTGCCAGCAGGAGCCCAGGGGTTAACTATGGCTACACCTTC
CDR3aa: CASRSPGVNYGYTF